The 30 T cell receptor beta chains listed next were all sequenced from one sample in a study of blood T cell repertoires in COVID-19. Here immunoSEQ multiplex PCR was the method, and the copy in TCRdb shows in-frame clones only, minus some. The table lists more than 90,000 clones, 75% to 90% of them singletons. Sequencing was carried out using peripheral blood. These receptors originate from a woman in her 70s with acute or convalescent COVID-19.

The rearrangement links TRBV16 to TRBJ1-2; D not certain. This CDR3 spans 14 amino acids. The V end lost 0 bases, the J end lost 2 bases, and 7 bases lay between the germline ends. The germline V gene encodes CDR1 KGHSY and CDR2 FQNENV. The CDR3 region has the DNA TGTGCCAGCAGCCAATCTACGGTCAACTATGGCTACACCTTC. Amino acid sequence: CASSQSTVNYGYTF.

The chain is built from TRBV7-9 and TRBJ2-7; 7 bases are a match to TRBD2. This CDR3 is 15 amino acids long. Germline V gene lookup returns CDR1 SEHNR and CDR2 FQNEAQ (reference sequence). Trimming at V came to 5 bases and at J to 5 bases, leaving 12 bases not matched to a gene. The CDR3 coding sequence is TGTGCCAGCAGCATCCTGGTGGGCGGGAGCAACGAGCAGTACTTC. As protein: CASSILVGGSNEQYF.

This chain uses TRBV13 with TRBJ2-5; 11 bases are a match to TRBD1. V shed 5 bases, J shed 4 bases, and the junction held 6 bases outside the gene matches. The CDR3 is 15 residues long. Germline V gene sequence: CDR1 PRHDT, CDR2 FYEKMQ (reference sequence). Here the CDR3 DNA reads TGTGCCAGCAGCGCCCGGGACAGGGGGAGAGAGACCCAGTACTTC. Amino acid sequence: CASSARDRGRETQYF.

J is TRBJ2-7 and V is TRBV19; 9 nucleotides match TRBD1. This CDR3 region has 15 residues. V lost 4 bases to trimming and J lost 0 bases; unmatched junction nucleotides: 4. Germline-derived CDR1 and CDR2 are LNHDA and SQIVND (reference sequence). CDR3 loop: CASSKGQGFSYEQYF. The CDR3 DNA follows: TGTGCCAGTAGTAAGGGACAGGGATTCTCCTACGAGCAGTACTTC.

V and J are TRBV30 and TRBJ1-1, with a possible D match to TRBD1 (6 bases). In germline, CDR1 is GTSNPN, CDR2 SVGIG (reference sequence). Trimming left V 0 bases short and J 1 base short, with 6 bases between. The CDR3 is 13 residues long. CDR3 DNA: TGTGCCTGGAGTGTACAGGGGAACACTGAAGCTTTCTTT. Amino acid sequence: CAWSVQGNTEAFF.

V and J are TRBV6-6 and TRBJ2-1, with D possibly being TRBD2 (5 bases). The length of the CDR3 is 14 residues. Trimming shortened V by 5 bases and J by 5 bases, and 13 bases separated the two germline ends. Germline CDR1 MNHNY, CDR2 SVGAGI (reference sequence). The CDR3 nucleotides are TGTGCCAGCAGTCCGGGCCGGGATAACAATGAGCAGTTCTTC. It is translated as CASSPGRDNNEQFF.

In its sample, this clone was seen a few times. V is TRBV9 and J is TRBJ1-1, with 7 bases lining up with TRBD1. From germline, CDR1 is SGDLS and CDR2 YYNGEE. This CDR3 region has 15 residues. The V gene end was trimmed by 4 bases and the J gene end by 4 bases; junction bases not matched to a gene: 10. The CDR3, as DNA: TGTGCCAGCAGCCCTAGACAGGGTCAGTCCACTGAAGCTTTCTTT. Protein: CASSPRQGQSTEAFF. Using reference TRBV9 and TRBJ1-1 for the parts outside the CDR3, the full variable domain is DSGVTQTPKHLITATGQRVTLRCSPRSGDLSVYWYQQSLDQGLQFLIQYYNGEERAKGNILERFSAQQFPDLHSELNLSSLELGDSALYFCASSPRQGQSTEAFFGQGTRLTVV.

The chain uses TRBV7-8 and TRBJ1-2, with 7 bases fitting TRBD1. Losses at the gene ends were 5 bases for V and 0 bases for J; bases not matched to a gene: 15. CDR3 length: 18 residues. Per germline, CDR1 SGHVS and CDR2 FQNEAQ. The CDR3 loop is CASSGLRQGVSPNYGYTF. The CDR3 DNA sequence: TGTGCCAGCAGCGGCTTGAGGCAGGGGGTTTCCCCTAACTATGGCTACACCTTC.

The chain links TRBV10-3 to TRBJ2-7; tentatively, D is TRBD2 (6 bases). Germline V gene lookup returns CDR1 ENHRY and CDR2 SYGVKD. This CDR3 region has 14 residues. The V gene lost 10 bases and the J gene lost 6 bases, with 22 bases spanning the gap. CDR3 region: CASKPLASEGEQYF. For the CDR3, the DNA is TGTGCCAGTAAGCCTCTAGCGAGCGAGGGCGAGCAGTACTTC.

The rearrangement joins TRBV2 to TRBJ1-5, with TRBD1 identical over 9 bases. The germline gives CDR1 SNHLY, CDR2 FYNNEI. The junction had 8 bases not matched to a gene; V was cut back by 6 bases and J by 5 bases. This CDR3 is built from 15 residues. CDR3 in DNA: TGTGCCAGCAGACCTACAGGGGGCTCAGATCAGCCCCAGCATTTT. Residues: CASRPTGGSDQPQHF.

The rearrangement links TRBV3-1 (or the pseudogene TRBV3-2) to TRBJ2-1; tentatively, D is TRBD1 (5 bases). This CDR3 is built from 15 residues. V lost 2 bases to trimming and J lost 6 bases, with 14 bases between them. CDR1 is LGHDT and CDR2 is YNNKEL in the germline V gene (reference sequence). The CDR3 sequence: CASSQSLQGINEQFF. CDR3 nucleotides: TGTGCCAGCAGCCAAAGTTTGCAGGGTATCAATGAGCAGTTCTTC.

Only one count was recorded for this clone. This chain links TRBV10-3 with TRBJ2-1; 7 positions match TRBD2. This CDR3 spans 18 amino acids. The trim removed 3 bases at V and 10 bases at J, leaving 21 bases unmatched. The germline CDR1 and CDR2 sequences are ENHRY and SYGVKD. The CDR3 coding sequence is TGTGCCATCAGTGACCCTTTTGGCGCTAGCGGTGCTTCTAAGGAGCAGTTCTTC. Translation gives CAISDPFGASGASKEQFF.

In DNA form, the CDR3 reads TGTGCCAGCAGCCCTCCGGGACAGGTTCATTCACCCCTCCACTTT. Protein: CASSPPGQVHSPLHF. The chain links TRBV11-2 to TRBJ1-6; 8 bases match TRBD1. This CDR3 has 15 amino acids. Germline CDR1 is SGHAT and CDR2 is FQNNGV. The J segment lost 8 bases and the V segment lost 5 bases, leaving 8 bases of the junction unmatched.

The chain employs TRBV24-1 and TRBJ1-5; possibly TRBD1 for D (6 bases). Between the trimmed V and J ends, which lost 5 bases and 2 bases, there was a span of 15 bases. Per the germline V gene, CDR1 is KGHDR and CDR2 is SFDVKD. This CDR3 has 16 residues. DNA of the CDR3: TGTGCCACCAGTGCCCACCAAGGGGGGGGCAATCAGCCCCAGCATTTT. As protein: CATSAHQGGGNQPQHF.

The chain couples TRBV21-1 to TRBJ1-4. TRBV21-1 is listed as a pseudogene. CDR3 length: 15 residues. CDR3 protein: CASTEKGGLGEKLFF. The CDR3 DNA follows: TGTGCCAGCACGGAAAAGGGGGGGCTTGGTGAAAAACTGTTTTTT.

A single count supports this clone. The V call is TRBV3-1 (or the pseudogene TRBV3-2), the J call TRBJ2-1; the match to TRBD1 covers 10 bases. The CDR3 extends over 15 amino acids. With 4 bases clipped from V and 0 bases from J, the junction kept 0 bases outside the gene matches. Germline values: CDR1 LGHDT, CDR2 YNNKEL (reference sequence). The CDR3 DNA follows: TGTGCCAGCAGCCGGGACAGGGGCTCCTACAATGAGCAGTTCTTC. Protein product: CASSRDRGSYNEQFF.

The V call is TRBV7-9, the J call TRBJ2-3; D is possibly TRBD2 (5 bases). The germline V gene encodes CDR1 SEHNR and CDR2 FQNEAQ (reference sequence). V was cut by 0 bases and J by 2 bases, with 6 bases left in between. The CDR3 runs to 14 residues. The CDR3 sequence is CASSLASDTDTQYF. The CDR3 nucleotides are TGTGCCAGCAGCTTAGCTAGCGACACAGATACGCAGTATTTT.

This rearrangement joins TRBV21-1 to TRBJ2-3; the table's D call TRBD2 went unverified against the DNA. TRBV21-1 is a documented pseudogene. The length of the CDR3 is 21 residues. The CDR3 loop reads CASSKNRNGTSGGSDTDTQYF. Here the CDR3 DNA reads TGTGCCAGCAGCAAAAATCGAAACGGGACTAGCGGGGGCTCAGACACAGATACGCAGTATTTT.

This sequence joins TRBV6-5 and TRBJ2-7; a weak D match, TRBD2 (6 bases). CDR1 MNHEY and CDR2 SVGAGI come from the germline V gene. The CDR3 is made up of 13 amino acids. Trimming cost V 8 bases and J 3 bases, with 14 bases left between them. CDR3 DNA: TGTGCCAGCGATTCGGGAGTAGTCTACGAGCAGTACTTC. Its translation: CASDSGVVYEQYF.

The chain recombines TRBV11-2 with TRBJ2-3, with 8 bases aligning to TRBD2. Unmatched junction bases numbered 8, after V lost 3 bases and J lost 3 bases. Germline CDR1 SGHAT, CDR2 FQNNGV. The CDR3 spans 16 residues. The CDR3 DNA sequence: TGTGCCAGCAGCTTTGCAGCGGGAGCAAGTACAGATACGCAGTATTTT. Residues: CASSFAAGASTDTQYF.

The chain recombines TRBV21-1 with TRBJ2-1; the table's D call, TRBD2, was not checked against the DNA. TRBV21-1 is termed a pseudogene. This CDR3 contains 19 residues. CDR3 sequence (DNA): TGTGCCAGCAGCACCCGAGAGACTAGCGGGAGATACTCCTACAATGAGCAGTTCTTC. Translating it yields CASSTRETSGRYSYNEQFF.

The chain combines TRBV9 with TRBJ1-1; perhaps TRBD1 as D (5 bases). V was pared by 0 bases and J by 5 bases, with 11 bases between. CDR1 and CDR2 from the germline V gene are SGDLS and YYNGEE. The CDR3 consists of 14 residues. CDR3 DNA sequence: TGTGCCAGCAGCGTAGATGGGGGACTTACTGAAGCTTTCTTT. Its protein is CASSVDGGLTEAFF. The variable domain in full, completed from reference TRBV9 and TRBJ1-1, reads DSGVTQTPKHLITATGQRVTLRCSPRSGDLSVYWYQQSLDQGLQFLIQYYNGEERAKGNILERFSAQQFPDLHSELNLSSLELGDSALYFCASSVDGGLTEAFFGQGTRLTVV.

The V and J genes are TRBV5-4 and TRBJ2-5, with 8 bases identical to TRBD2. The CDR3 spans 13 residues. The V segment lost 4 bases and the J segment 7 bases; nucleotides outside the gene matches: 6. Germline-derived CDR1 and CDR2 are SGHNT and YYREEE (reference sequence). In DNA, the CDR3 is TGTGCCAGCAGCCCGGGAGGGGAGGGGACCCAGTACTTC. Protein sequence: CASSPGGEGTQYF.

This clone was seen just once. The chain carries TRBV18 and TRBJ2-5, with D tentatively TRBD1 (6 bases). Germline CDR1 is KGHSH and CDR2 is LQKENI. The V gene lost 4 bases and the J gene lost 3 bases, with 15 bases spanning the gap. The CDR3 has 15 amino acids. CDR3 nucleotide sequence: TGTGCCAGCTCACTACAGGGTCAAACGGAAGAGACCCAGTACTTC. Encoded protein: CASSLQGQTEETQYF.

The rearrangement joins TRBV7-8 to TRBJ1-1; 7 bases agree with TRBD1. J lost 5 bases, V lost 3 bases, and 3 bases had no gene match. CDR1 and CDR2 from the germline V gene are SGHVS and FQNEAQ. The CDR3 totals 13 residues. CDR3 DNA: TGTGCCAGCAGCTTTGACAGGGAGACTGAAGCTTTCTTT. Translation: CASSFDRETEAFF.

This clone was detected a few times. The chain employs TRBV6-1 and TRBJ1-5; tentatively, D is TRBD1 (6 bases). Per germline, CDR1 MNHNS and CDR2 SASEGT. The V end lost 2 bases, the J end lost 9 bases, and 17 bases lay between the germline ends. The CDR3 sequence is 15 residues long. The CDR3: CASSEQGTGITPQHF. CDR3 in DNA: TGTGCCAGCAGTGAACAGGGGACCGGGATCACGCCCCAGCATTTT.

The chain couples TRBV5-4 to TRBJ2-7, with D tentatively TRBD2 (6 bases). V was pared by 6 bases and J by 3 bases, with 25 bases between. CDR3 length equals 17 residues. Germline lookup yields CDR1 SGHNT and CDR2 YYREEE (reference sequence). The CDR3 spells CASNLDGLPPGIYEQYF. The CDR3 DNA reads TGTGCCAGCAACCTGGACGGACTACCACCGGGCATCTACGAGCAGTACTTC. The full variable domain, rest sourced from reference TRBV5-4 and TRBJ2-7, is ETGVTQSPTHLIKTRGQQVTLRCSSQSGHNTVSWYQQALGQGPQFIFQYYREEENGRGNFPPRFSGLQFPNYSSELNVNALELDDSALYLCASNLDGLPPGIYEQYFGPGTRLTVT.

The chain is built from TRBV6-2 or TRBV6-3 and TRBJ2-7, with TRBD2 identical over 8 bases. CDR1 is MNHEY and CDR2 is SVGEGT in the germline V gene. The CDR3 has 16 amino acids. The trim removed 2 bases at V and 4 bases at J, leaving 10 bases unmatched. This CDR3 reads CASSYVSGRVDYEQYF. The CDR3 region has the DNA TGTGCCAGCAGTTACGTTTCCGGGAGGGTTGATTACGAGCAGTACTTC.

The V gene is TRBV6-2 or TRBV6-3, the J gene TRBJ2-1; 8 bases match TRBD2. The CDR3 has 22 residues. With 6 bases clipped from V and 8 bases from J, the junction kept 33 bases outside the gene matches. Germline loops: CDR1 MNHEY, CDR2 SVGEGT. The CDR3 bases are TGTGCCAGCAGCCTCCCTCTGGTCCGGGGCTCTACGGCGGGAGGAAGTAGCGATGAGCAGTTCTTC. Translating gives CASSLPLVRGSTAGGSSDEQFF.

V is TRBV5-1 and J is TRBJ2-1, with TRBD1 matching 8 bases. This CDR3 region has 16 residues. Germline V gene lookup returns CDR1 SGHRS and CDR2 YFSETQ. Losses at the gene ends were 1 base for V and 7 bases for J; bases not matched to a gene: 10. CDR3 sequence (DNA): TGCGCCAGCAGCTTGTATAGGGGACAGGTCGATAATGAGCAGTTCTTC. Translated: CASSLYRGQVDNEQFF.